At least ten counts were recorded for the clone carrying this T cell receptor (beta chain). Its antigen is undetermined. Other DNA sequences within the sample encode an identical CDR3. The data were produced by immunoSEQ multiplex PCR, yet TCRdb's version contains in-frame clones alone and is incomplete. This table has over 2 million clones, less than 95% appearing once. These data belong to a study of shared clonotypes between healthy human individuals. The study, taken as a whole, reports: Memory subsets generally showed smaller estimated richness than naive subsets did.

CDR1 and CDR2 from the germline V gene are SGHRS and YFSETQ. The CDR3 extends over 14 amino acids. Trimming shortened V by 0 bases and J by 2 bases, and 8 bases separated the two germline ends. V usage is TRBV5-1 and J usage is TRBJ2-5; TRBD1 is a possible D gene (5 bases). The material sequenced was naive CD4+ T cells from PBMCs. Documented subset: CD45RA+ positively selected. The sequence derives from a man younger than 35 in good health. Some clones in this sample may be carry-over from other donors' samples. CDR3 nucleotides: TGCGCCAGCAGCTTGGACAGGAATCAAGAGACCCAGTACTTC. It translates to CASSLDRNQETQYF.